The clone carrying this T cell receptor (beta chain) has only one observation. Primers included in the PCR were 60 Vbeta and 13 Jbeta primers. The data were produced by immunoSEQ multiplex PCR, yet TCRdb's version contains in-frame clones alone and is incomplete. The table lists around 190,000 clones, around three quarters of them singletons. This entry comes from a study of cytomegalovirus exposure and HLA in healthy donors. Germline V gene data show CDR1 as SGHVS and CDR2 as FNYEAQ. J lost 5 bases, V lost 3 bases, and 2 bases had no gene match. This CDR3 comprises 15 residues. The TCR was taken from a woman aged 40 to 50 in good health and CMV-seronegative. Sequences were obtained from PBMCs. The chain is built from TRBV7-6 and TRBJ2-5, with 14 bases that match TRBD2. CDR3 nucleotide sequence: TGTGCCAGCAGCTTGAGACTAGCGGGAGGGGAGACCCAGTACTTC. Protein product: CASSLRLAGGETQYF. The variable domain in full, completed from reference TRBV7-6 and TRBJ2-5, reads GAGVSQSPRYKVTKRGQDVALRCDPISGHVSLYWYRQALGQGPEFLTYFNYEAQQDKSGLPNDRFSAERPEGSISTLTIQRTEQRDSAMYRCASSLRLAGGETQYFGPGTRLLVL.